The 30 T cell receptor beta chains below come from one sample, sequenced in a study of T cell clonotyping in hematopoietic cell transplantation (dated by TCRdb to the early 2020s). Libraries came from the immunoSEQ multiplex PCR assay. This is the immuneACCESS table as TCRdb keeps it, with only in-frame sequences that have V and J called. A part of the clones is gone; compared with another copy, unresolved V genes explain less than half, and the rest is unexplained. In this sample the table shows 9,000 to 15,000 clones, about half of which occur a single time. Approximately 10% of the sample is taken by the ten largest. The sequencing input was peripheral blood mononuclear cells. The receptors stem from a man aged 50 to 59 in good health. Some clones in this sample may be carry-over from other donors' samples.

The rearrangement joins TRBV7-2 to TRBJ2-7; D not resolved. The V and J ends lost 1 base and 3 bases respectively, with 16 bases between them. Germline values: CDR1 SGHTA, CDR2 FQGNSA. This CDR3 spans 16 amino acids. CDR3 nucleotides: TGTGCCAGCAGCTTAGACCCGGCGGCGACGGGCTACGAGCAGTACTTC. This encodes CASSLDPAATGYEQYF.

The chain employs TRBV2 and TRBJ2-2; D is undetermined. Germline CDR1 reads SNHLY; CDR2 reads FYNNEI. V shed 6 bases and J shed 0 bases, with 8 bases lying between them. This CDR3 has 14 residues. The CDR3 DNA sequence: TGTGCCAGCAGGGGCACCGCGAACACCGGGGAGCTGTTTTTT. Protein product: CASRGTANTGELFF.

This chain joins TRBV5-6 and TRBJ1-1; maybe TRBD1 (5 bases). The CDR3 length is 14 residues. The germline gives CDR1 SGHDT, CDR2 YYEEEE. Trimming removed 0 bases at V and 1 base at J, with 7 bases between. In DNA, the CDR3 is TGTGCCAGCAGCTTGGTTCAGGGGAACACTGAAGCTTTCTTT. This sequence encodes CASSLVQGNTEAFF.

The chain uses TRBV4-2 and TRBJ2-2; D gene uncertain. The CDR3 sequence is 18 residues long. V was trimmed by 0 bases and J by 1 base, leaving 15 bases between them. Looked up from germline, CDR1 is LGHNA and CDR2 is YNFKEQ. The CDR3: CASSQDHHASVNTGELFF. The CDR3, as DNA: TGTGCCAGCAGCCAAGATCACCATGCCTCAGTGAACACCGGGGAGCTGTTTTTT.

CDR3 in DNA: TGTGCCTGGAGTGAGGCCAACGTCCTGACTTTC. This gives the protein CAWSEANVLTF. The chain recombines TRBV30 with TRBJ2-6, with D uncertain. V was clipped by 1 base and J by 6 bases, with 1 base between them. The germline CDR1 and CDR2 sequences are GTSNPN and SVGIG (reference sequence). This CDR3 region has 11 residues.

This clone was counted between two and nine times. For the CDR3, the DNA is TGTGCCAGCAGTGTTACAGGGGGGGAGACTGAAGCTTTCTTT. Its protein is CASSVTGGETEAFF. This chain links TRBV2 with TRBJ1-1, with TRBD1 identical over 8 bases. The CDR3 is 14 residues long. Per the germline V gene, CDR1 is SNHLY and CDR2 is FYNNEI. Germline trimming cut 4 bases from V and 5 bases from J; bases unmatched to any gene: 6. Full variable domain (outside the CDR3, taken from reference TRBV2 and TRBJ1-1): EPEVTQTPSHQVTQMGQEVILRCVPISNHLYFYWYRQILGQKVEFLVSFYNNEISEKSEIFDDQFSVERPDGSNFTLKIRSTKLEDSAMYFCASSVTGGETEAFFGQGTRLTVV.

This chain joins TRBV5-8 and TRBJ2-7; no clear D gene. With 0 bases removed from V and 5 bases from J, the gap between germline ends came to 9 bases. This CDR3 is 13 amino acids long. Per the germline V gene, CDR1 is SGHTS and CDR2 is YDEGEE. DNA for the CDR3: TGTGCCAGCAGCTTGGTTTCCAGTAACGAGCAGTACTTC. It yields the protein CASSLVSSNEQYF.

The chain joins TRBV30 to TRBJ1-2; D might be TRBD1 (5 bases). V lost 4 bases and J 4 bases, leaving 19 bases between the germline ends. Germline values: CDR1 GTSNPN, CDR2 SVGIG (reference sequence). The CDR3 loop spans 15 amino acids. As DNA, the CDR3 is TGTGCCTGGACCGACCCCTCTAGGGGATCCTATGGCTACACCTTC. Translated: CAWTDPSRGSYGYTF.

The chain recombines TRBV19 with TRBJ2-7, with D possibly TRBD2 on 6 matching bases. The CDR3 is made up of 15 amino acids. Between the trimmed V and J ends, which lost 3 bases and 0 bases, there was a span of 12 bases. Germline assignment: CDR1 LNHDA and CDR2 SQIVND (reference sequence). The CDR3 spells CASSMTTSSSYEQYF. DNA for the CDR3: TGTGCCAGTAGTATGACCACTAGCAGCTCCTACGAGCAGTACTTC. The variable domain in full, with the rest retrieved from reference TRBV19 and TRBJ2-7, is DGGITQSPKYLFRKEGQNVTLSCEQNLNHDAMYWYRQDPGQGLRLIYYSQIVNDFQKGDIAEGYSVSREKKESFPLTVTSAQKNPTAFYLCASSMTTSSSYEQYFGPGTRLTVT.

This clone was observed a handful of times. The chain carries TRBV11-3 and TRBJ2-7; TRBD2 agrees at 8 bases. Germline CDR1 is SGHNT and CDR2 is YENEEA. Trimming removed 3 bases from V and 2 bases from J; junction bases left unmatched: 3. The CDR3 totals 14 residues. CDR3 coding DNA: TGTGCCAGCAGCTTCGGGCGGGAGGCCTACGAGCAGTACTTC. Its translation: CASSFGREAYEQYF.

In this sample, this clone turned up a few times. J is TRBJ2-3 and V is TRBV29-1; TRBD2 is a possible D gene (5 bases). V was clipped by 7 bases and J by 0 bases, with 8 bases between them. The CDR3 has 12 amino acids. The germline V gene encodes CDR1 SQVTM and CDR2 ANQGSEA. The CDR3 DNA sequence: TGCAGCGGTAGCGTTAGCACAGATACGCAGTATTTT. Translated: CSGSVSTDTQYF.

The table lists this clone with a few counts. The rearrangement links TRBV30 to TRBJ1-4, with no clear D. CDR3 length: 14 residues. Germline CDR1 is GTSNPN and CDR2 is SVGIG (reference sequence). V lost 2 bases and J lost 0, with 7 bases in between. CDR3 in DNA: TGTGCCTGGAGTCCGGCATCAACTAATGAAAAACTGTTTTTT. This encodes CAWSPASTNEKLFF.

This clone came up a few times. The gene calls are TRBV20-1 and TRBJ2-3; no reliable D call. V lost 6 bases, J lost 6 bases, and 10 bases lay in between. Germline V gene lookup returns CDR1 DFQATT and CDR2 SNEGSKA (reference sequence). This CDR3 has 11 amino acids. CDR3 in DNA: TGCAGTGCGCGAGAGGTCGATACGCAGTATTTT. Residues: CSAREVDTQYF.

In this sample, this clone turned up once. The rearrangement uses TRBV30 and TRBJ2-1; the D gene is possibly TRBD2 (5 bases). CDR3 length: 13 amino acids. V was shortened by 2 bases and J by 9 bases, with 14 bases between the two germline ends. Germline V CDR1 and CDR2: GTSNPN, SVGIG (reference sequence). This CDR3 is CAWSRETWREQFF. The CDR3 DNA reads as TGTGCCTGGAGTAGGGAGACTTGGCGTGAGCAGTTCTTC.

This clone appeared a few times. V usage is TRBV2 and J usage is TRBJ2-3; TRBD2 aligns across 8 bases. The CDR3 runs to 16 residues. V shed 7 bases, J shed 0 bases, and the junction held 9 bases outside the gene matches. CDR1 is SNHLY, CDR2 FYNNEI, per germline. CDR3 DNA: TGTGCCAGCAAAGGAGCGGGGGTTCCTAGCACAGATACGCAGTATTTT. Amino acid sequence: CASKGAGVPSTDTQYF.

This chain joins TRBV28 and TRBJ1-2; no firm D call. Trimming took 4 bases from V and 0 from J, leaving 0 bases between them. The CDR3 is made up of 11 amino acids. Germline V gene sequence: CDR1 MDHEN, CDR2 SYDVKM. In DNA form, the CDR3 reads TGTGCCAGCAGTTCTAACTATGGCTACACCTTC. Its translation is CASSSNYGYTF.

The rearrangement links TRBV7-2 to TRBJ2-5, with 13 bases aligning to TRBD2. The germline gives CDR1 SGHTA, CDR2 FQGNSA. After removal of 1 base from V and 2 bases from J, the junction contained 1 base not matched to a gene. The CDR3 extends over 16 amino acids. CDR3 DNA: TGTGCCAGCAGCTTAGGGACTAGCGGGAGTCAAGAGACCCAGTACTTC. Protein: CASSLGTSGSQETQYF.

This rearrangement joins TRBV9 to TRBJ2-1; TRBD2 is a possible D gene (6 bases). Trimming took 0 bases from V and 8 from J, leaving 21 bases between them. Germline V gene data show CDR1 as SGDLS and CDR2 as YYNGEE. This CDR3 has 17 residues. The CDR3 sequence: CASSVAPSGGGNDEQFF. CDR3 in DNA: TGTGCCAGCAGCGTAGCGCCATCTGGAGGAGGGAATGATGAGCAGTTCTTC.

The chain employs TRBV7-2 and TRBJ2-7; 9 bases line up with TRBD2. The V gene end was trimmed by 3 bases and the J gene end by 1 base; junction bases not matched to a gene: 10. From germline, CDR1 is SGHTA and CDR2 FQGNSA. This CDR3 is 17 amino acids long. The CDR3 reads CASSFEGGRGTSYEQYF. In DNA, the CDR3 is TGTGCCAGCAGCTTCGAGGGCGGGAGGGGGACTTCCTACGAGCAGTACTTC.

The chain has TRBV7-2 and TRBJ2-5; 14 bases line up with TRBD2. Germline CDR1 SGHTA, CDR2 FQGNSA. V shed 3 bases, J shed 0 bases, and the junction held 6 bases outside the gene matches. The CDR3 is 18 amino acids. The CDR3 coding sequence is TGTGCCAGCAGCTTTCCTCGGACTAGCGGGGGGTACCAAGAGACCCAGTACTTC. Its translation: CASSFPRTSGGYQETQYF.

This chain uses TRBV30 with TRBJ2-3; D remains ambiguous. The CDR3 sequence is 12 residues long. Trimming removed 3 bases at V and 0 bases at J, with 4 bases between. Germline lookup yields CDR1 GTSNPN and CDR2 SVGIG (reference sequence). CDR3 sequence: CAWSLSTDTQYF. CDR3 bases: TGTGCCTGGAGCCTTAGCACAGATACGCAGTATTTT. Combining the CDR3 with reference TRBV30 and TRBJ2-3 gives the whole variable domain SQTIHQWPATLVQPVGSPLSLECTVEGTSNPNLYWYRQAAGRGLQLLFYSVGIGQISSEVPQNLSASRPQDRQFILSSKKLLLSDSGFYLCAWSLSTDTQYFGPGTRLTVL.

The rearrangement joins TRBV7-2 to TRBJ2-1; D ambiguous. This CDR3 is built from 16 residues. CDR1 and CDR2 from the germline V gene are SGHTA and FQGNSA. Trimming took 5 bases from V and 4 from J, leaving 18 bases between them. The CDR3 spells CASSPPGGAVYNEQFF. The CDR3 bases are TGTGCCAGCAGCCCCCCGGGCGGAGCCGTTTACAATGAGCAGTTCTTC. Full variable domain (remainder filled in from reference TRBV7-2 and TRBJ2-1): GAGVSQSPSNKVTEKGKDVELRCDPISGHTALYWYRQSLGQGLEFLIYFQGNSAPDKSGLPSDRFSAERTGGSVSTLTIQRTQQEDSAVYLCASSPPGGAVYNEQFFGPGTRLTVL.

Regarding this clone: At one boundary the junction diverges from the germline segment, which might be a read error. The rearrangement uses TRBV30 and TRBJ1-4; TRBD1 agrees at 8 bases. The germline V gene has CDR1 GTSNPN and CDR2 SVGIG (reference sequence). The CDR3 totals 13 residues. CDR3 nucleotide sequence: TGCGCCTGGAGTGCCGGGACAGGAGTTAAACTGTTTTTT. Amino acids: CAWSAGTGVKLFF.

This chain uses TRBV6-6 with TRBJ1-4, with TRBD1 matching 8 bases. V dropped 5 bases and J dropped 13; count of bases not matched to a gene: 9. This CDR3 is built from 13 residues. Looked up from germline, CDR1 is MNHNY and CDR2 is SVGAGI (reference sequence). CDR3 region: CASSQGAGSLLFF. CDR3 DNA: TGTGCCAGCAGTCAGGGGGCAGGTTCCTTACTGTTTTTT.

This clone was observed a handful of times. CDR3 loop: CASSLRDSSSYEQYF. CDR3 bases: TGTGCCAGCTCCCTCCGGGACAGCAGCTCCTACGAGCAGTACTTC. The rearrangement links TRBV9 to TRBJ2-7; 7 bases are shared with TRBD1. Unmatched junction bases numbered 10, after V lost 7 bases and J lost 0 bases. Looked up from germline, CDR1 is SGDLS and CDR2 is YYNGEE. The CDR3 totals 15 residues.

The chain employs TRBV7-2 and TRBJ2-3; no reliable D call. Trimming cost V 7 bases and J 7 bases, with 6 bases left between them. There are 10 residues in the CDR3. Germline V CDR1 and CDR2: SGHTA, FQGNSA. The CDR3 DNA sequence: TGTGCCAGCATAGGAAATACGCAGTATTTT. Translating gives CASIGNTQYF.

This rearrangement joins TRBV30 to TRBJ2-7, with 7 nucleotides matching TRBD2. The germline V gene has CDR1 GTSNPN and CDR2 SVGIG (reference sequence). This CDR3 is built from 12 residues. The trim removed 1 base at V and 7 bases at J, leaving 4 bases unmatched. The CDR3 DNA reads as TGTGCCTGGAGTGAGGCGGGGGTGGAGCAGTACTTC. Amino acids: CAWSEAGVEQYF.

The chain carries TRBV30 and TRBJ1-2; perhaps TRBD1 as D (6 bases). This CDR3 contains 13 residues. V was trimmed by 3 bases and J by 4 bases, leaving 12 bases between them. Germline values: CDR1 GTSNPN, CDR2 SVGIG (reference sequence). The CDR3 nucleotides read TGTGCCTGGAGCTCTGACAGGATCTATGGCTACACCTTC. It encodes CAWSSDRIYGYTF.

In this sample, this clone turned up once. V is TRBV14 and J is TRBJ2-7, with D possibly TRBD2 on 6 matching bases. Trimming cost V 4 bases and J 5 bases, with 27 bases left between them. The CDR3 consists of 18 residues. CDR1 and CDR2 from the germline V gene are SGHDN and FVKESK. The CDR3 loop reads CASSPAGAGPRKTHEQYF. CDR3 nucleotides: TGTGCCAGCAGCCCCGCCGGGGCGGGACCCCGCAAGACCCACGAGCAGTACTTC. Variable domain in full (rest from reference TRBV14 and TRBJ2-7): EAGVTQFPSHSVIEKGQTVTLRCDPISGHDNLYWYRRVMGKEIKFLLHFVKESKQDESGMPNNRFLAERTGGTYSTLKVQPAELEDSGVYFCASSPAGAGPRKTHEQYFGPGTRLTVT.

This chain uses TRBV10-3 with TRBJ2-7; 7 bases line up with TRBD1. Per germline, CDR1 ENHRY and CDR2 SYGVKD. CDR3 length: 14 amino acids. V lost 4 bases, J lost 3 bases, and 6 bases stayed unmatched. The CDR3 reads CAISGWGQNYEQYF. For the CDR3, the DNA is TGTGCCATCAGTGGTTGGGGACAGAACTACGAGCAGTACTTC.